This T cell receptor beta chain was retrieved from a study of blood T cells in healthy people across ages. Worth noting for this clonotype: What it recognizes is unknown. A much more abundant neighbour one base away suggests this may be a read error.

Caucasian individuals from Russia who were healthy and aged roughly 6 to 95 acted as donors. Primed by a sample-barcoded 5' primer and a J-beta primer mix, a second PCR proceeded for 7 to 11 cycles. TCRdb re-called the 5' RACE reads with MiXCR, one entry per CDR3 protein. The profile covers more than 900,000 distinct CDR3 sequences, with 25% to 35% appearing a single time and about 10% taken by the ten largest. Germline CDR1 reads SGHAT; CDR2 reads FQNNGV. The CDR3 runs to 16 residues. Study-wide results and limits: Versus aged donors, long-lived donors had higher diversity and more naive CD4+ cells. Age advanced and TCR beta diversity per million T cells fell, roughly linearly.

The same data also went into a second study, on T cells of mothers and their children. As that report states: Overlap ran slightly, non-significantly higher for related than unrelated mother-child pairs.

The rearrangement joins TRBV11-2 to TRBJ2-7, with D perhaps TRBD1 (6 bases). The sequence came from a woman aged 40 to 50 in good health. Sequencing input: blood. The CDR3 DNA reads as TGTACCAGCAACTTAGAAGCCAACGACCCCACAGGGGAGCAGTACTTC. It specifies CTSNLEANDPTGEQYF.